Reported below is one T cell receptor (beta chain). No antigen is known for it. These data originate in a study of beta chain features in type 1 diabetes. Study information: Healthy donors and patients showed comparable age, gender and cell yields.

Germline lookup yields CDR1 SGHDT and CDR2 YYEEEE. This CDR3 has 15 residues. Trimming stripped 0 bases from V and 0 bases from J, with 9 bases between. What was sequenced were expressed TCRB transcripts, since all of the isolated RNA had been reverse transcribed. Profiling relied on immunoSEQ multiplex PCR, and the TCRdb table lists in-frame clones only, not all of them. The data hold roughly 500,000 clones, with approximately 30% observed a single time. Study findings and constraints: The naive, central memory and Treg TCRB repertoires looked more alike in patients than they did in healthy donors. Within each of all four CD4+ subsets, Type 1 diabetes patients had TCRB CDR3s that were moderately but significantly shorter.

The chain uses TRBV5-6 and TRBJ2-5; D may be TRBD2 (5 bases). Sequences were obtained from naive CD4+ T cells from blood. The sequence derives from a man aged 18 to 30 in good health. The CDR3 DNA is TGTGCCAGCAGCTTGGCCCGGGGTTACCAAGAGACCCAGTACTTC. Translation: CASSLARGYQETQYF.